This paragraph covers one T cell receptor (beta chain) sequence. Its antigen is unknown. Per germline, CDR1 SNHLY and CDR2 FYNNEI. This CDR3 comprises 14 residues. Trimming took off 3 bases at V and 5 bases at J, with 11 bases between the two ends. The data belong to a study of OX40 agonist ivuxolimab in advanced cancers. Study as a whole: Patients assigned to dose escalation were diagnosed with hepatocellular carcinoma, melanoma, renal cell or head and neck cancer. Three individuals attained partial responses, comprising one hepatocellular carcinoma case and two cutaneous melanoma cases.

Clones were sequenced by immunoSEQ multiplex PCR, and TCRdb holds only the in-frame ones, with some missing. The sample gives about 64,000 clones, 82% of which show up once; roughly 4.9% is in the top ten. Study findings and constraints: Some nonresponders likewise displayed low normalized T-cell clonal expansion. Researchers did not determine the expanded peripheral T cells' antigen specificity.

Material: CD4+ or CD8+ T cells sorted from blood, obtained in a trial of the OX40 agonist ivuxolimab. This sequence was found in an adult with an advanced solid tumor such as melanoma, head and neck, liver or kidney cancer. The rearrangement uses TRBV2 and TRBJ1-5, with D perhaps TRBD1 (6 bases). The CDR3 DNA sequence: TGTGCCAGCAGTGAGCAGGGGAGCGATCAGCCCCAGCATTTT. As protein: CASSEQGSDQPQHF.